In its sample, the clone carrying this T cell receptor beta chain was seen once. Some clones are missing from TCRdb's copy, which holds only in-frame ones; the method was immunoSEQ multiplex PCR. The sample carries about 77,000 clones, about 83% recorded once. The sample originates from a study of OX40 agonist ivuxolimab in advanced cancers. Study background: Ivuxolimab is an agonistic anti-OX40 (CD134) antibody, and patients were treated with it. Patients were dosed intravenously with ivuxolimab at 0.01 to 10 mg/kg every 2 weeks. Three individuals attained partial responses, comprising one hepatocellular carcinoma case and two cutaneous melanoma cases.

Here the sequenced sample was CD4+ or CD8+ T cells sorted from blood, taken in a trial of the OX40 agonist ivuxolimab. The sequence was collected from an adult with an advanced solid tumor such as melanoma, head and neck, liver or kidney cancer.

The CDR3 bases are TGCGCCAGCAGCTTGTATAGCGGGAGCTCCTACAATGAGCAGTTCTTC. Protein: CASSLYSGSSYNEQFF. The gene calls are TRBV5-1 and TRBJ2-1; 9 bases fit TRBD2. The V gene end was trimmed by 1 base and the J gene end by 0 bases; junction bases not matched to a gene: 2. Germline values: CDR1 SGHRS, CDR2 YFSETQ. There are 16 residues in the CDR3.